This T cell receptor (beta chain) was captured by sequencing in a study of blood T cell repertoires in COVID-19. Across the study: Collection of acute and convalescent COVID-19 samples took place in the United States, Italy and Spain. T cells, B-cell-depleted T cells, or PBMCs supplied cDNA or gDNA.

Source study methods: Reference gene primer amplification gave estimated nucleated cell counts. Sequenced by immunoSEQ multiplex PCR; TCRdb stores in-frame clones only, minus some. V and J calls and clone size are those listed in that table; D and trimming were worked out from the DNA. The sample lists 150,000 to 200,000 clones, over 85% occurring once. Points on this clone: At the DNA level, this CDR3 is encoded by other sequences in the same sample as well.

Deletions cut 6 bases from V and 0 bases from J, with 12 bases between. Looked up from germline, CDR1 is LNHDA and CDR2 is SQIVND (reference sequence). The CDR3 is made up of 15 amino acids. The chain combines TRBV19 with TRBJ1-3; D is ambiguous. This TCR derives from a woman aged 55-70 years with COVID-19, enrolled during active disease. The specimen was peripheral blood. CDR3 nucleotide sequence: TGTGCCAGTAGCCCGACCGGGGACTCTGGAAACACCATATATTTT. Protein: CASSPTGDSGNTIYF.